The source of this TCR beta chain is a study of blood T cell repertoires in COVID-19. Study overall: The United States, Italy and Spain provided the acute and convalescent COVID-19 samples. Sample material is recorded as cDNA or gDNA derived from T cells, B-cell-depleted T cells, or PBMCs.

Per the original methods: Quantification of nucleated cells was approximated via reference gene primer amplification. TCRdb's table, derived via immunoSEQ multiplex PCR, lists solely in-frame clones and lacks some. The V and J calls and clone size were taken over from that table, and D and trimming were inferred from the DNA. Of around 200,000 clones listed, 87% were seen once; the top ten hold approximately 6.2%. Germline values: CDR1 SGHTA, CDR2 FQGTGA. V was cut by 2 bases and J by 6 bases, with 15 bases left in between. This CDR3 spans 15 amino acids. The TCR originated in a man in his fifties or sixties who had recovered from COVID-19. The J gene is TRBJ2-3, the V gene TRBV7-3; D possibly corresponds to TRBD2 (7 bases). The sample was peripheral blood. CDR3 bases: TGTGCCAGCAGCTTAGATCGGGGGGCCAGGGATACGCAGTATTTT. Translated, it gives CASSLDRGARDTQYF. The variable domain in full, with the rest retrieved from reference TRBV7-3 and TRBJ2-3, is GAGVSQTPSNKVTEKGKYVELRCDPISGHTALYWYRQSLGQGPEFLIYFQGTGAADDSGLPNDRFFAVRPEGSVSTLKIQRTERGDSAVYLCASSLDRGARDTQYFGPGTRLTVL.